This passage covers 20 T cell receptor beta chains from one sample sequenced in a study of CD8 T cells in Susac syndrome. Random hexamers were used to reverse transcribe an amount of roughly 0.5 to 1 ug RNA. TCRdb ran MiXCR on the immunoSEQ multiplex PCR reads and lists one entry per CDR3 protein. The sample contains tens of thousands of distinct CDR3 sequences, 85% to 95% of which appear only once. What was sequenced was CD8+ T cells from PBMCs. All receptors come from a human donor in good health.

The chain has TRBV20-1 and TRBJ1-5; a possible D gene is TRBD1 (6 bases). This CDR3 comprises 17 residues. Germline loops: CDR1 DFQATT, CDR2 SNEGSKA (reference sequence). V was shortened by 1 base and J by 0 bases, with 16 bases between the two germline ends. The CDR3 sequence is CSARGYFTGHSNQPQHF. CDR3 sequence (DNA): TGCAGTGCTAGAGGATACTTTACAGGGCATAGCAATCAGCCCCAGCATTTT.

The chain joins TRBV3-1 to TRBJ2-3, with D perhaps assigned TRBD1 or TRBD2 (5 bases each). The CDR3 contains 15 residues. V was trimmed by 4 bases and J by 4 bases, leaving 15 bases between them. Germline V lookup: CDR1 LGHDT, CDR2 YNNKEL (reference sequence). The CDR3 nucleotides are TGTGCCAGCAGCCCCCTTTCGGGGCGCGCAGATACGCAGTATTTT. Translated, it gives CASSPLSGRADTQYF.

This clonotype was seen just once. Here the CDR3 reads CASSQYRDTDEQYF. In DNA, the CDR3 is TGCGCCAGCAGCCAATATAGGGACACGGACGAGCAGTACTTC. V gene TRBV4-1 combines with J gene TRBJ2-7, with TRBD1 as a possible D gene (6 bases). Trimming removed 2 bases from V and 5 bases from J, with 13 bases in between. Germline CDR1 MGHRA, CDR2 YSYEKL. The CDR3 runs to 14 residues.

The V gene is TRBV27, the J gene TRBJ2-1, with D tentatively TRBD2 (5 bases). Trimming left V 3 bases short and J 6 bases short, with 18 bases between. This CDR3 comprises 16 residues. Germline V CDR1 and CDR2: MNHEY, SMNVEV (reference sequence). CDR3 in DNA: TGTGCCAGCAGTTTGTCTAGCTGGCTGGGCTCCAATGAGCAGTTCTTC. Translation gives CASSLSSWLGSNEQFF.

This chain uses TRBV24-1 with TRBJ2-3; D unresolved. CDR1 KGHDR and CDR2 SFDVKD come from the germline V gene. The length of the CDR3 is 12 residues. Trimming removed 3 bases at V and 6 bases at J, with 6 bases between. The CDR3 bases are TGTGCCACCAGTGATATCGGGGATACGCAGTATTTT. This encodes CATSDIGDTQYF.

The V call is TRBV9, the J call TRBJ2-4; D is uncertain. Between the trimmed V and J ends, which lost 3 bases and 5 bases, there was a span of 18 bases. CDR3 size: 16 residues. CDR1 SGDLS and CDR2 YYNGEE come from the germline V gene. Here the CDR3 reads CASSDSLVAGENIQYF. The CDR3 DNA reads as TGTGCCAGCAGCGATTCTTTAGTGGCAGGCGAAAACATTCAGTACTTC.

The chain recombines TRBV7-9 with TRBJ2-7; 7 bases align to TRBD1. The V and J ends lost 5 bases and 2 bases, in that order; junction bases with no gene match: 6. The V gene's germline CDR1 is SEHNR and CDR2 FQNEAQ (reference sequence). This CDR3 has 14 amino acids. The CDR3 DNA reads as TGTGCCAGCAGCGACAGACAGGGACCCTACGAGCAGTACTTC. Translated: CASSDRQGPYEQYF.

The CDR3, as DNA: TGTGCTTCGCAGGGGGGGTCCTACGAGCAGTACTTC. Its translation: CASQGGSYEQYF. V usage is TRBV28 and J usage is TRBJ2-7; either TRBD1 or TRBD2 may fit D (7 bases each). Germline V gives CDR1 MDHEN, CDR2 SYDVKM. The CDR3 consists of 12 residues.

This chain joins TRBV15 and TRBJ2-7; D not resolved. Germline assignment: CDR1 LNHNV and CDR2 YYDKDF (reference sequence). The CDR3 consists of 14 residues. The V gene lost 4 bases and the J gene lost 0 bases, with 10 bases spanning the gap. The CDR3 is CATSTLPRSYEQYF. CDR3 in DNA: TGTGCCACCAGCACCCTCCCCCGCTCCTACGAGCAGTACTTC.

Only one count was recorded for this clonotype. This chain joins TRBV6-2 or TRBV6-3 and TRBJ2-2; D uncertain. The CDR3 runs 13 residues. Germline CDR1 reads MNHEY; CDR2 reads SVGEGT. Trimming took off 4 bases at V and 2 bases at J, with 5 bases between the two ends. Here the CDR3 reads CASSLYNTGELFF. DNA for the CDR3: TGTGCCAGCAGTTTATATAACACCGGGGAGCTGTTTTTT.

The chain links TRBV5-4 to TRBJ2-7; D ambiguous. In germline, CDR1 is SGHNT, CDR2 YYREEE (reference sequence). V was shortened by 3 bases and J by 7 bases, with 8 bases between the two germline ends. The CDR3 spans 11 residues. For the CDR3, the DNA is TGTGCCAGCAGCTCGACCTCTGAGCAGTACTTC. This gives the protein CASSSTSEQYF.

This chain connects TRBV12-3 or TRBV12-4 to TRBJ2-1; 7 bases are shared with TRBD2. CDR3 length: 16 amino acids. Losses at the gene ends were 5 bases for V and 1 base for J; bases not matched to a gene: 8. As DNA, the CDR3 is TGTGCCAGCAGTCCGCCCTCTAGCGGTTCCTACAATGAGCAGTTCTTC. It translates to CASSPPSSGSYNEQFF.

The chain carries TRBV7-9 and TRBJ2-1; a weak D match, TRBD2 (6 bases). The V gene lost 6 bases and the J gene lost 6 bases, with 12 bases spanning the gap. The CDR3 contains 13 residues. Germline CDR1 is SEHNR and CDR2 is FQNEAQ (reference sequence). CDR3 sequence: CASSHPGGNEQFF. The CDR3 DNA reads as TGTGCCAGCAGTCACCCCGGGGGCAATGAGCAGTTCTTC.

The chain couples TRBV29-1 to TRBJ1-1; no clear D. With 4 bases removed from V and 8 bases from J, the gap between germline ends came to 8 bases. The CDR3 spans 10 residues. From germline, CDR1 is SQVTM and CDR2 ANQGSEA. The CDR3 sequence: CSVVWQEAFF. CDR3 nucleotides: TGCAGCGTTGTATGGCAAGAAGCTTTCTTT.

The chain carries TRBV15 and TRBJ1-3, with D possibly matching TRBD1 (5 bases). V was pared by 3 bases and J by 4 bases, with 16 bases between. Germline CDR1 reads LNHNV; CDR2 reads YYDKDF (reference sequence). The CDR3 sequence is 16 residues long. The CDR3 region is CATSRAKTGTGNTIYF. The CDR3 DNA reads as TGTGCCACCAGCAGGGCTAAAACAGGCACCGGAAACACCATATATTTT.

CDR3 region: CASSPPAGFSGELFF. CDR3 coding DNA: TGTGCCAGCTCACCACCGGCCGGGTTTTCCGGGGAGCTGTTTTTT. The chain has TRBV18 and TRBJ2-2; unclear D gene. V gave up 0 bases and J gave up 6 bases, with 11 bases separating them. CDR3 size: 15 residues. Germline values: CDR1 KGHSH, CDR2 LQKENI.

This clonotype was detected only a few times. The genes are TRBV29-1 and TRBJ2-5; 10 nucleotides align to TRBD2. Germline V lookup: CDR1 SQVTM, CDR2 ANQGSEA. This CDR3 has 14 amino acids. V was clipped by 4 bases and J by 5 bases; unmatched bases: 7. The CDR3 bases are TGCAGCGTTGCAGGACTAGCGGTAGCGGAGACCCAGTACTTC. This gives the protein CSVAGLAVAETQYF.

The rearrangement links TRBV9 to TRBJ1-3; no clear D gene. V lost 4 bases and J lost 8, with 7 bases in between. CDR3 length: 11 residues. Per germline, CDR1 SGDLS and CDR2 YYNGEE. CDR3: CASSSDDTIYF. DNA of the CDR3: TGTGCCAGCAGCTCCGATGACACCATATATTTT.

V usage is TRBV27 and J usage is TRBJ2-2; 9 bases match TRBD1. Germline-derived CDR1 and CDR2 are MNHEY and SMNVEV (reference sequence). The ends lost 11 bases at V and 6 bases at J; junction bases unmatched: 10. The CDR3 runs 14 residues. CDR3 DNA sequence: TGTGCCTCCGGGACAGGGCAGGGGCCCGGGGAGCTGTTTTTT. Translated, it gives CASGTGQGPGELFF.

This chain connects TRBV29-1 to TRBJ2-7, with D perhaps TRBD1 (6 bases). The ends were cut back, 0 bases at V and 2 bases at J, with 17 bases in the middle. The length of the CDR3 is 16 residues. Germline assignment: CDR1 SQVTM and CDR2 ANQGSEA. The CDR3 DNA sequence: TGCAGCGTTGAAGATCCTCGAGCAGGGGTCGCCTACGAGCAGTACTTC. It translates to CSVEDPRAGVAYEQYF.